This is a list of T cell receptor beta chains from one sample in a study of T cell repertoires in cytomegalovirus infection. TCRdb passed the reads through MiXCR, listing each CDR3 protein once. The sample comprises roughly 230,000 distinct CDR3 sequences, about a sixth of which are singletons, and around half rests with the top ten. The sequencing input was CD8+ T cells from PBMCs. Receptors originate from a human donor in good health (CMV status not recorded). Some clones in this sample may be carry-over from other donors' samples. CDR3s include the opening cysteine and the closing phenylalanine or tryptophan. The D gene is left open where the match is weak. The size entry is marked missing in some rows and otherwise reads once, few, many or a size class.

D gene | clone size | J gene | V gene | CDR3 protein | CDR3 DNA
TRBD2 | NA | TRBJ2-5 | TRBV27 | CASSPFSGGQETQYF | TGTGCCAGCAGTCCCTTCTCCGGGGGGCAAGAGACCCAGTACTTC
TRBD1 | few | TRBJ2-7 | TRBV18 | CASSPSQGQGAYEQYF | TGTGCCAGCTCACCATCCCAGGGACAGGGGGCTTACGAGCAGTACTTC
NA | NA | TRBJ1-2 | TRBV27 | CASRGNDNYGYTF | TGTGCCAGCAGGGGAAATGATAACTATGGCTACACCTTC
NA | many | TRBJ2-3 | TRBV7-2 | CASSIRDAYTDTQYF | TGTGCCAGCAGCATCCGGGACGCATACACAGATACGCAGTATTTT
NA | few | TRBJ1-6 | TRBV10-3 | CAISESLGGNNSPLHF | TGTGCCATCAGTGAGTCTTTAGGCGGAAATAATTCACCCCTCCACTTT
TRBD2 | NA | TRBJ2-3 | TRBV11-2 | CASLAENTDTQYF | TGTGCCAGTCTAGCGGAAAACACAGATACGCAGTATTTT
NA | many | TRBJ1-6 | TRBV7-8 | CASSWGLGGYGNSPLHF | TGTGCCAGCAGCTGGGGACTGGGGGGATATGGAAATTCACCCCTCCACTTT
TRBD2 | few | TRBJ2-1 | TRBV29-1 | CSVDGVAGSSYNEQFF | TGCAGCGTTGACGGGGTAGCGGGGAGCTCCTACAATGAGCAGTTCTTC
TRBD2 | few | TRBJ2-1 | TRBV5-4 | CASSLEAGGQAYNEQFF | TGTGCCAGCAGCTTGGAAGCGGGGGGGCAGGCCTACAATGAGCAGTTCTTC
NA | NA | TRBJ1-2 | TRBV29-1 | CSGFQGGDGYTF | TGCAGCGGATTCCAGGGAGGGGATGGCTACACCTTC
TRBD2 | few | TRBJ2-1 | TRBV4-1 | CASSQDGRGAYNEQFF | TGCGCCAGCAGCCAAGATGGGCGGGGGGCGTACAATGAGCAGTTCTTC
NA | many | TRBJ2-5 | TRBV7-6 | CASSFSRAQETQYF | TGTGCCAGCAGCTTCAGCAGGGCTCAAGAGACCCAGTACTTC
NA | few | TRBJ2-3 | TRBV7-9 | CASSSGVPDTQYF | TGTGCCAGCAGCTCGGGGGTTCCAGATACGCAGTATTTT
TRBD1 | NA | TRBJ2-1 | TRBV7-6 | CASSARDRGSNEQFF | TGTGCCAGCAGCGCCCGGGACAGGGGTTCTAATGAGCAGTTCTTC
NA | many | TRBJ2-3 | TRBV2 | CASTLQGTLDTQYF | TGTGCCAGCACTCTCCAGGGGACTTTGGATACGCAGTATTTT
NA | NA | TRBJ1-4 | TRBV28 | CASRPGPERGGINEKLFF | TGTGCCAGCAGACCCGGGCCCGAGAGAGGGGGGATAAATGAAAAACTGTTTTTT
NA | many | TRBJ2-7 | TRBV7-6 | CASSSGQGPDEQYF | TGTGCCAGCAGCTCGGGGCAGGGCCCGGACGAGCAGTACTTC
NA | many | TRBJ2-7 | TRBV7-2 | CASSLADQIYEQYF | TGTGCCAGCAGCTTAGCAGACCAAATCTACGAGCAGTACTTC